This TCR beta chain comes out of a study of blood T cell repertoires in COVID-19. Overall study: COVID-19 samples collected from the United States, Italy and Spain covered acute and convalescent phases. T cells, B-cell-depleted T cells, or PBMCs provided the cDNA or gDNA that served as material.

This clone is medium-sized (0.01 to 0.1%) in the sample. This CDR3 has 16 residues. Germline loops: CDR1 MNHEY, CDR2 SMNVEV (reference sequence). J lost 5 bases, V lost 2 bases, and 11 bases had no gene match. Per the study methods: Reference gene primers were amplified, and this amplification served to estimate nucleated cell counts. The data were produced by immunoSEQ multiplex PCR, yet TCRdb's version contains in-frame clones alone and is incomplete. The DNA was the basis for D and trimming; V, J and clone size are from that table. The data show 250,000 to 300,000 clones, more than 70% seen once. Source material: peripheral blood. J is TRBJ2-5 and V is TRBV27, with 7 bases identical to TRBD1. The source is a woman between 18 and 29 years old with acute or convalescent COVID-19. The chain's CDR3 is CASSLGTGVGLETQYF. The CDR3 DNA sequence: TGTGCCAGCAGTTTAGGTACAGGGGTGGGTTTGGAGACCCAGTACTTC.